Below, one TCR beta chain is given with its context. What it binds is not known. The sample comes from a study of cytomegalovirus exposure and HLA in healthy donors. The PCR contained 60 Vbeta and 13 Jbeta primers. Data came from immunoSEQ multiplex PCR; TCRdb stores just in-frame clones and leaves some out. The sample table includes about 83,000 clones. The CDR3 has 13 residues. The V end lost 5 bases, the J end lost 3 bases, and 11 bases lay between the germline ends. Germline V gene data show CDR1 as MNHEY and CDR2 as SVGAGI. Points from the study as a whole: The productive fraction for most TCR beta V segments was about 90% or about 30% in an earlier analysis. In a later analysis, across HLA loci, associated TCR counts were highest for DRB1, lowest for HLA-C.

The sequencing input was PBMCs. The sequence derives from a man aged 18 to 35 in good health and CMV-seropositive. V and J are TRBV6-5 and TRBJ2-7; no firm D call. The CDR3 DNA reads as TGTGCCAGCAGTGGTCGCTCAGGCTACGAGCAGTACTTC. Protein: CASSGRSGYEQYF.